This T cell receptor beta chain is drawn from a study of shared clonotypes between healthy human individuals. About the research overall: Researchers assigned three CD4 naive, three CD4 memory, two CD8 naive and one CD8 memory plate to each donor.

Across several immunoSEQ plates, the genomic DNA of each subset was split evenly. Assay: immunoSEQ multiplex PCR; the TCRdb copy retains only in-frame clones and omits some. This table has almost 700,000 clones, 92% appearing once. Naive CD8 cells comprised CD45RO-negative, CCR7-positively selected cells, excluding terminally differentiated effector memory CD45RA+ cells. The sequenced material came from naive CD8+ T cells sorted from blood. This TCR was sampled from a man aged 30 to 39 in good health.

The CDR3 reads CASSQLDQNNEQFF. The CDR3 coding sequence is TGTGCCAGCAGCCAACTGGACCAAAACAATGAGCAGTTCTTC. This chain joins TRBV4-2 and TRBJ2-1, with unresolved D. Deletions cut 2 bases from V and 5 bases from J, with 10 bases between. CDR3 length equals 14 residues. Germline loops: CDR1 LGHNA, CDR2 YNFKEQ.